The present T cell receptor beta chain was sequenced within a study of blood T cell repertoires in COVID-19. Overall study: Specimens from acute and convalescent COVID-19 originated in the United States, Italy and Spain. Sample material is recorded as cDNA or gDNA derived from T cells, B-cell-depleted T cells, or PBMCs.

Trimming removed 5 bases from V and 7 bases from J; junction bases left unmatched: 15. CDR1 is SGHAT and CDR2 is FQNNGV in the germline V gene. The CDR3 loop spans 16 amino acids. Original data processing: For nucleated cells, counts were estimated from reference gene primer amplification. TCRdb keeps only in-frame clones here, not all; method: immunoSEQ multiplex PCR. The DNA was the basis for D and trimming; V, J and clone size are from that table. The data contain approximately 38,000 clones, around 96% of them singletons. The chain is built from TRBV11-2 and TRBJ2-5; 8 bases agree with TRBD2. This TCR was sampled from a human donor with active COVID-19. The donor label of this sample is uncertain. The sample taken for sequencing was peripheral blood. CDR3 DNA sequence: TGTGCCAGCAGCCCTTCTAGGCGGGGGGCTTCAGGGACCCAGTACTTC. Protein sequence: CASSPSRRGASGTQYF.